This T cell receptor (beta chain) appears in the sequencing data of a study of long-term antiretroviral therapy in people with HIV. With survey level as its setting, the immunoSEQ assay was v3.0. TCRdb keeps only in-frame clones here, not all; method: immunoSEQ multiplex PCR. In the table there are 29,000 or so clones, over 85% of which are singletons. As to this clone: Antigen specificity is unknown.

The CDR3 runs 15 residues. Germline CDR1 and CDR2: MNHEY and SVGAGI. V was trimmed by 5 bases and J by 0 bases, leaving 14 bases between them. Study results and caveats: On ART adherence, viral resistance or therapy changes, no data were available.

This chain links TRBV6-5 with TRBJ2-7; D tentatively reads TRBD1 or TRBD2 (5 bases each). The clonotype was recovered from a woman between 35 and 50 years old with HIV. Sequenced here: unsorted PBMCs, sampled approximately 6.3 years after starting antiretroviral therapy. CDR3 in amino acids: CASSAWPGSSYEQYF. In DNA form, the CDR3 reads TGTGCCAGCAGTGCTTGGCCAGGGAGCTCCTACGAGCAGTACTTC.